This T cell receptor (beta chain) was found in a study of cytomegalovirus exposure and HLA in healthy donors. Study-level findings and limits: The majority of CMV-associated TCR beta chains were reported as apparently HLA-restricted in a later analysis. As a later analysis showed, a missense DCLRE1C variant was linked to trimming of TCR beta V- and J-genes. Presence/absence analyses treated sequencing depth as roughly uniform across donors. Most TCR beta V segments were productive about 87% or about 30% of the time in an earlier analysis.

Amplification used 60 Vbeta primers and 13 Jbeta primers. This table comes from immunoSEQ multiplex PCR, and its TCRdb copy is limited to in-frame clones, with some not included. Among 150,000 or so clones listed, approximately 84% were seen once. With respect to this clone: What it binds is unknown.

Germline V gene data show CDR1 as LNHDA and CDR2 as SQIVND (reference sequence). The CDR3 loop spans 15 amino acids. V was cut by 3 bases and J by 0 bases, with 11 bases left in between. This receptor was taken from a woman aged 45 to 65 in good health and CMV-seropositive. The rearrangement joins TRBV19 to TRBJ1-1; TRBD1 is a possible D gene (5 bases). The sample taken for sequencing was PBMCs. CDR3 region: CASSILGAMNTEAFF. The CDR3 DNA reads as TGTGCCAGTAGTATTCTTGGGGCGATGAACACTGAAGCTTTCTTT. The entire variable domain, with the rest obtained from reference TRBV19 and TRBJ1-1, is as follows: DGGITQSPKYLFRKEGQNVTLSCEQNLNHDAMYWYRQDPGQGLRLIYYSQIVNDFQKGDIAEGYSVSREKKESFPLTVTSAQKNPTAFYLCASSILGAMNTEAFFGQGTRLTVV.